What follows are 7 T cell receptor beta chains derived from one specimen sequenced in a study of metastatic and nonmetastatic thyroid tumors. With MiXCR, TCRdb called clones anew from the PCR reads. The table shows 30,000 to 40,000 clones, with 17% occurring only once. No patient received treatment before thyroid surgery. Sequencing was carried out using blood. These receptors originate from a female donor with papillary thyroid cancer or a benign thyroid nodule (not recorded which). Some clones in this sample may be carry-over from other donors' samples.

There are many counts of this clone. The chain carries TRBV9 and TRBJ2-7; TRBD2 aligns across 12 bases. The CDR3 length is 14 residues. Germline CDR1 and CDR2: SGDLS and YYNGEE. Trimming at V came to 0 bases and at J to 6 bases, leaving 1 base not matched to a gene. DNA of the CDR3: TGTGCCAGCAGCGTAGGACTAGCGGGAGCCGAGCAGTACTTC. The encoded protein is CASSVGLAGAEQYF.

This clone has at least ten counts. CDR3 nucleotide sequence: TGTGCCGGAACTCTTAGCGGGAGCAGAGAGACCCAGTACTTC. Protein product: CAGTLSGSRETQYF. The chain uses TRBV30 and TRBJ2-5, with 9 bases fitting TRBD2. The CDR3 is 14 amino acids. V lost 8 bases, J lost 4 bases, and 11 bases stayed unmatched. Per the germline V gene, CDR1 is GTSNPN and CDR2 is SVGIG (reference sequence). The variable domain in full, completed from reference TRBV30 and TRBJ2-5, reads SQTIHQWPATLVQPVGSPLSLECTVEGTSNPNLYWYRQAAGRGLQLLFYSVGIGQISSEVPQNLSASRPQDRQFILSSKKLLLSDSGFYLCAGTLSGSRETQYFGPGTRLLVL.

In its sample, this clone was seen many times. J is TRBJ2-4 and V is TRBV7-8; 9 bases are a match to TRBD1. This CDR3 spans 14 amino acids. J lost 6 bases, V lost 6 bases, and 6 bases had no gene match. Germline V gene sequence: CDR1 SGHVS, CDR2 FQNEAQ. CDR3 loop: CASSRDRAGNIQYF. The DNA for the CDR3 is TGTGCCAGCAGTCGGGACAGGGCGGGAAACATTCAGTACTTC.

This clone was counted many times. The gene calls are TRBV29-1 and TRBJ2-1, with a possible D match to TRBD2 (5 bases). Per germline, CDR1 SQVTM and CDR2 ANQGSEA. The CDR3 is made up of 17 amino acids. The V end lost 3 bases, the J end lost 0 bases, and 18 bases lay between the germline ends. This CDR3 is CSVDDFEEAYSYNEQFF. The CDR3 bases are TGCAGCGTTGATGATTTCGAGGAGGCGTACTCCTACAATGAGCAGTTCTTC.

This rearrangement joins TRBV2 to TRBJ1-3; D may be TRBD1 (6 bases). There are 14 residues in the CDR3. CDR1 SNHLY and CDR2 FYNNEI come from the germline V gene. Deletions cut 8 bases from V and 1 base from J, with 12 bases between. The CDR3 DNA sequence: TGTGCCAGCCACAGGGTTTTGTCTGGAAACACCATATATTTT. This codes for CASHRVLSGNTIYF.

Only a few counts were recorded for this clone. The genes are TRBV6-1 and TRBJ1-1, with D unclear. The germline V gene has CDR1 MNHNS and CDR2 SASEGT. This CDR3 has 15 residues. The V end lost 6 bases, the J end lost 6 bases, and 20 bases lay between the germline ends. DNA for the CDR3: TGTGCCAGCAGGAATTCCCAGGTTCCTCAGCCTGAAGCTTTCTTT. Amino acid sequence: CASRNSQVPQPEAFF.

J is TRBJ2-7 and V is TRBV4-2; TRBD2 matches at 9 bases. Germline trimming cut 3 bases from V and 0 bases from J; bases unmatched to any gene: 3. The CDR3 sequence is 15 residues long. CDR1 is LGHNA, CDR2 YNFKEQ, per germline. The CDR3 spells CASSHRLADSYEQYF. DNA of the CDR3: TGTGCCAGCAGCCATCGACTAGCGGACTCCTACGAGCAGTACTTC.